One and the same sample provided the 7 T cell receptor beta chains below, sequenced in a study of blood T cell repertoires in COVID-19. The assay was immunoSEQ multiplex PCR, and TCRdb's table has in-frame clones only and misses some. Here the sample spans more than 350,000 clones, approximately 91% being singletons. Sequencing was performed on PBMCs or T cells enriched from blood (not recorded which). The source is a woman between 18 and 29 years old who had been exposed to COVID-19.

This clone was recorded only once. The chain carries TRBV28 and TRBJ2-1; D is perhaps TRBD1 (6 bases). CDR3 length: 15 residues. Germline V gives CDR1 MDHEN, CDR2 SYDVKM. V lost 4 bases, J lost 2 bases, and 12 bases lay in between. CDR3 residues: CASSSHGTPYNEQFF. The CDR3 DNA is TGTGCCAGCAGTTCCCACGGGACACCCTACAATGAGCAGTTCTTC.

This clone occurred once. The chain employs TRBV5-5 and TRBJ1-1; D unclear. Germline-derived CDR1 and CDR2 are SGHKS and YYEKEE (reference sequence). With 7 bases removed from V and 4 bases from J, the gap between germline ends came to 17 bases. This CDR3 contains 14 residues. In nucleotides, the CDR3 is TGTGCCAGCGCTGATGGGGAGGTTGGCACTGAAGCTTTCTTT. This gives the protein CASADGEVGTEAFF.

CDR3 coding DNA: TGTGCCAGCAGTTCCCACATAGGGAGCCAGTTCTTC. Its translation: CASSSHIGSQFF. The gene calls are TRBV28 and TRBJ2-1; tentatively, D is TRBD2 (5 bases). The germline gives CDR1 MDHEN, CDR2 SYDVKM. With 4 bases removed from V and 13 bases from J, the gap between germline ends came to 14 bases. The CDR3 length is 12 residues.

The rearrangement uses TRBV13 and TRBJ2-2, with D possibly being TRBD2 (5 bases). Germline loops: CDR1 PRHDT, CDR2 FYEKMQ (reference sequence). The V gene lost 6 bases and the J gene lost 0 bases, with 17 bases spanning the gap. The CDR3 spans 17 residues. The CDR3 region is CASSPSDSLTNTGELFF. DNA for the CDR3: TGTGCCAGCAGTCCTTCGGACTCGCTAACGAACACCGGGGAGCTGTTTTTT.

The rearrangement uses TRBV10-3 and TRBJ1-2; D uncertain. The CDR3 is made up of 13 amino acids. In germline, CDR1 is ENHRY, CDR2 SYGVKD. The V and J ends lost 2 bases and 2 bases respectively, with 6 bases between them. CDR3: CAISEDNNYGYTF. In nucleotides, the CDR3 is TGTGCCATCAGTGAGGACAACAACTATGGCTACACCTTC.

The V call is TRBV2, the J call TRBJ2-1; tentatively, D is TRBD2 (6 bases). Trimming took 7 bases from V and 0 from J, leaving 10 bases between them. This CDR3 has 14 amino acids. CDR1 SNHLY and CDR2 FYNNEI come from the germline V gene. The CDR3 DNA is TGTGCCAGCATTCGCGGGATCTCCTACAATGAGCAGTTCTTC. Residues: CASIRGISYNEQFF.

CDR3 nucleotides: TGTGCCAGTAGTACGACTAGCGGGAGACTTGATTCCTACGAGCAGTACTTC. Residues: CASSTTSGRLDSYEQYF. The genes are TRBV19 and TRBJ2-7; 12 bases line up with TRBD2. V trimming: 4 bases; J trimming: 1 base; junction bases outside the gene matches: 8. This CDR3 contains 17 residues. Germline values: CDR1 LNHDA, CDR2 SQIVND (reference sequence).